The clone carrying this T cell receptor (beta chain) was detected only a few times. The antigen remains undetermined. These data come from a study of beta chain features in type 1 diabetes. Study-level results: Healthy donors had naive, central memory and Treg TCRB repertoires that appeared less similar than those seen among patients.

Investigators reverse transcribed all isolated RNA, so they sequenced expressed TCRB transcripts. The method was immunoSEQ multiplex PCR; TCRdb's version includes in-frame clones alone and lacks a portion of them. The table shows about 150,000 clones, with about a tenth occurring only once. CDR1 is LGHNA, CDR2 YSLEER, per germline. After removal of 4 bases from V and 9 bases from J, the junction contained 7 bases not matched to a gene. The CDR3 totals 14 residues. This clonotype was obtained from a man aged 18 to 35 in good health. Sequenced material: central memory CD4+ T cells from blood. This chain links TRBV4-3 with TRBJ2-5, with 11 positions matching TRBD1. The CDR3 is CASSPRDRGAPQYF. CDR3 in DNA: TGCGCCAGCAGCCCTCGGGACAGGGGGGCCCCCCAGTACTTC.